Given below is one T cell receptor (beta chain) in context. Its antigen remains unknown. This sample is drawn from a study of vaccination effects on CD4 cells after COVID-19. Study-level background: Sequencing was preceded by expansion of antigen-specific CD4+ T cells with viral peptide pools in the ViraFEST assay. Overall study findings and caveats: Pronounced clonal contraction occurred in clones induced by infection and by vaccine late after vaccination.

Culture lasted 10 days before CD4+ T cell isolation. The vaccine recipients had no prior SARS-CoV-2 infection, with negative nucleocapsid antibodies. Half the medium was replaced with IL-2 medium on days 3 and 7. Germline CDR1 and CDR2: SGHRS and YFSETQ. J lost 1 base, V lost 4 bases, and 4 bases had no gene match. The CDR3 sequence is 14 residues long. The data were produced by immunoSEQ multiplex PCR, yet TCRdb's version contains in-frame clones alone and is incomplete. Of about 74,000 clones detected, roughly four fifths appear once; the ten largest clones hold around 2.1%. The sequenced sample was CD4+ T cells from PBMCs cultured without peptide, obtained before COVID-19 vaccination. The receptor's source is a human donor who received a COVID-19 vaccine. This rearrangement joins TRBV5-1 to TRBJ2-5; 7 bases are shared with TRBD1. CDR3 sequence reads: CASSQGTAQETQYF. The CDR3 DNA sequence: TGCGCCAGCAGCCAAGGGACAGCCCAAGAGACCCAGTACTTC.